These T cell receptor beta chains were read from a single sample in a study of blood T cell repertoires in COVID-19. Profiling relied on immunoSEQ multiplex PCR, and the TCRdb table lists in-frame clones only, not all of them. The sample lists some 150,000 clones, about nine tenths seen once, with about 4.1% in the top ten. The specimen was PBMCs or T cells enriched from blood (not recorded which). Receptor source: a man aged 50 to 59 who had recovered from COVID-19. Both conserved end residues are part of each CDR3. Each record gives: V gene, D gene, clone size, J gene, CDR3 DNA, CDR3 protein. A D gene is named only where the DNA matches it firmly. For some rows the clone size is stated as once, few or many, or as a class when expanded; others skip it.

TRBV28	NA	few	TRBJ1-1	TGTGCCAGCAAAGGGGGATTCACGAACACTGAAGCTTTCTTT	CASKGGFTNTEAFF
TRBV19	TRBD2	NA	TRBJ2-2	TGTGCCAGTAGTATAGTAGGTAGCGGGAGCCCTAACACCGGGGAGCTGTTTTTT	CASSIVGSGSPNTGELFF
TRBV6-5	NA	once	TRBJ1-5	TGTGCCAGCAGCCCCGGGCAGGGCGATCAGCCCCAGCATTTT	CASSPGQGDQPQHF
TRBV3-1/TRBV3-2	NA	once	TRBJ1-1	TGTGCCAGCACCCTTGGGGGCGTTGACACTGAAGCTTTCTTT	CASTLGGVDTEAFF
TRBV5-1	TRBD1	NA	TRBJ1-4	TGCGCCAGCAGCTTAGCAGGGGGAGTTCGCGAAAAACTGTTTTTT	CASSLAGGVREKLFF
TRBV20-1	NA	NA	TRBJ1-5	TGCAGTGCTAGTGGGCGGGCTAGCAATCAGCCCCAGCATTTT	CSASGRASNQPQHF
TRBV20-1	NA	NA	TRBJ2-1	TGCAGTGCAACATTCTACAATGAGCAGTTCTTC	CSATFYNEQFF
TRBV9	NA	NA	TRBJ1-4	TGTGCCAGCAGCGTAGGGCTTGGGGGGAAAAGAAATGAAAAACTGTTTTTT	CASSVGLGGKRNEKLFF
TRBV5-5	NA	NA	TRBJ1-3	TGTGCCAGCAGCCCCCTGGGCGCATCTGGAAACACCATATATTTT	CASSPLGASGNTIYF
TRBV28	TRBD2	NA	TRBJ2-7	TGTGCCATCGGGAGGGAAAGTAGGTACGAGCAGTACTTC	CAIGRESRYEQYF
TRBV7-3	TRBD1	few	TRBJ1-6	TGTGCCAGCAGCCGGGGACAGGGTGGCTCACCCCTCCACTTT	CASSRGQGGSPLHF
TRBV3-1/TRBV3-2	TRBD1	NA	TRBJ1-1	TGTGCCAGCAGCCCGGGACAGGCGAACACTGAAGCTTTCTTT	CASSPGQANTEAFF
TRBV3-1/TRBV3-2	TRBD1	NA	TRBJ1-3	TGTGCCAGCAGCCGGATTGGACAGGAGGCATATGGAAACACCATATATTTT	CASSRIGQEAYGNTIYF
TRBV27	TRBD1	NA	TRBJ1-4	TGTGCCAGCAGTCACGACAGGGGGCATGAAAAACTGTTTTTT	CASSHDRGHEKLFF
TRBV5-1	TRBD1	few	TRBJ2-2	TGCGCCAGCAGACAGGGGCACACGAACACCGGGGAGCTGTTTTTT	CASRQGHTNTGELFF
TRBV7-2	NA	NA	TRBJ1-2	TGTGCCAGCAGCACTCCGGGACACCGGGGGGTTGTTAATGGCTACACCTTC	CASSTPGHRGVVNGYTF
TRBV7-2	TRBD1	NA	TRBJ2-4	TGTGCCAGCAGATGGGACAGAAAAAACATTCAGTACTTC	CASRWDRKNIQYF
TRBV7-2	NA	NA	TRBJ2-6	TGTGCCAGCAGCTTACAGGGTGCCGGGGCCAACGTCCTGACTTTC	CASSLQGAGANVLTF
TRBV4-1	NA	NA	TRBJ1-1	TGCGCCAGCAGCCAACCCACTGGGGGGGCCCACACTGAAGCTTTCTTT	CASSQPTGGAHTEAFF
TRBV4-2	NA	NA	TRBJ2-3	TGTGCCAGCACCGGGACTTACACAGATACGCAGTATTTT	CASTGTYTDTQYF
TRBV28	TRBD1	NA	TRBJ1-5	TGTGCCAGCAGTGGACAGGGGTATAGCAATCAGCCCCAGCATTTT	CASSGQGYSNQPQHF
TRBV7-2	TRBD1	NA	TRBJ2-3	TGTGCCAGCAGCTTTGACAGGGGCACAGATACGCAGTATTTT	CASSFDRGTDTQYF
TRBV29-1	NA	NA	TRBJ1-2	TGCAGCGTTGAATCTGGTTTGGCACTAAAGAACTATGGCTACACCTTC	CSVESGLALKNYGYTF
TRBV7-2	TRBD2	NA	TRBJ2-6	TGTGCCAGCAGCCGCCTAGCGGTAGTCTCTGGGGCCAACGTCCTGACTTTC	CASSRLAVVSGANVLTF
TRBV18	TRBD1	NA	TRBJ2-1	TGTGCCAGCTCGAAGACCGGGACAGACTACAATGAGCAGTTCTTC	CASSKTGTDYNEQFF
TRBV7-6	TRBD1	NA	TRBJ2-5	TGTGCCAGCAGCCGACAGGGCAATCGGCAAGAGACCCAGTACTTC	CASSRQGNRQETQYF
TRBV9	NA	NA	TRBJ1-5	TGTGCCAGCCGGGATTTGCTAAATCAGCCCCAGCATTTT	CASRDLLNQPQHF